This record concerns one T cell receptor (beta chain) sequence. The sample comes from a study of human T cells and chemical hapten exposure. Noted time point: patch test 3, about 24 weeks after DPC sensitization. As for treatment: therapeutic diphenylcyclopropenone sensitization with weekly scalp DPC. TCRdb reanalysed the RACE reads using MiXCR and keeps one entry per CDR3 protein. The data show about 92,000 distinct CDR3 sequences, 11% seen once. V lost 6 bases to trimming and J lost 0 bases, with 16 bases between them. From germline, CDR1 is SGHTS and CDR2 YDEGEE. CDR3 size: 17 residues. The TCR sequence derives from a woman aged 25-40 years with alopecia areata. Some clones in this sample may be carry-over from other donors' samples. Sequenced here: whole blood, sampled in connection with sensitization to the hapten diphenylcyclopropenone (DPC). The V call is TRBV5-8, the J call TRBJ2-6; maybe TRBD1 (6 bases). In DNA, the CDR3 is TGTGCCAGCACCCCAGGGGACACTCCCTCTGGGGCCAACGTCCTGACTTTC. This encodes CASTPGDTPSGANVLTF.